This T cell receptor beta chain originates from a study of cytomegalovirus exposure and HLA in healthy donors. V gave up 4 bases and J gave up 8 bases, with 15 bases separating them. Per germline, CDR1 SGHRS and CDR2 YFSETQ. This CDR3 is 13 amino acids long. The PCR had 60 Vbeta and 13 Jbeta primers. TCRdb keeps only in-frame clones here, not all; method: immunoSEQ multiplex PCR. The top ten clones hold 2.6% of a sample with around 94,000 clones, over 80% of them seen once. V is TRBV5-1 and J is TRBJ1-2; weak D call: TRBD1 (5 bases). The source of this sequence is a man aged 35-49 years in good health and CMV-seronegative. What was sequenced was PBMCs. The CDR3 protein is CASSPQGMRGYTF. CDR3 sequence (DNA): TGCGCCAGCAGCCCGCAGGGAATGCGCGGCTACACCTTC.